This TCR beta chain was recovered during a study of T cell responses to AZD1222 COVID-19 vaccine. Per the germline V gene, CDR1 is MNHEY and CDR2 is SMNVEV (reference sequence). The V gene end was trimmed by 6 bases and the J gene end by 4 bases; junction bases not matched to a gene: 10. The CDR3 runs 16 residues. TCRdb's copy holds only in-frame clones and misses some; the assay was immunoSEQ multiplex PCR. The sample lists about 110,000 clones; 88% were seen once. The TCR originated in an adult in good health. V and J are TRBV27 and TRBJ2-2; 8 nucleotides line up with TRBD1. The specimen was peripheral blood, collected on day 0 of AZD1222 vaccination. CDR3 region: CASRLQGTGGTGELFF. The CDR3 DNA follows: TGTGCCAGCAGACTCCAGGGGACAGGTGGCACCGGGGAGCTGTTTTTT.